This entry is about one TCR beta chain. The time point is: newly diagnosed GD, antithyroid drugs for less than 3 months. Making the TCR library involved RNA that had been extracted from PBMCs. V lost 10 bases, J lost 1 base, and 10 bases stayed unmatched. The germline V gene has CDR1 MNHEY and CDR2 SVGEGT. The CDR3 sequence is 15 residues long. This sample was included in a study of regulatory T cells in long-lasting Graves disease. In building TCR beta libraries, iRepertoire HTBI primers were used together with Arm-PCR of CDR3 regions. TCRdb re-called the multiplex PCR reads through MiXCR, storing one row per CDR3 protein. The table includes 420,000 or so distinct CDR3 sequences, roughly 17% detected once. These records were also assigned to another study, of T cells in Graves' hyperthyroidism and ophthalmopathy. That work contributes: A first-round RT-PCR of the TCR CDR3 used the HTBI primer set. Onset of ophthalmopathy came a median around 6.2 months after the model predicted it.

The source of this sequence is a woman between 18 and 29 years old with Graves disease. Sequences were derived from peripheral blood mononuclear cells (PBMCs), sampled at new diagnosis, from a patient treated with antithyroid drugs. The gene calls are TRBV6-2 or TRBV6-3 and TRBJ1-3; 7 nucleotides match TRBD1. The CDR3 protein is CATKRTGASGNTIYF. CDR3 sequence (DNA): TGTGCCACCAAGCGCACAGGGGCTTCTGGAAACACCATATATTTT.